This TCR beta chain is drawn from a study of cytomegalovirus exposure and HLA in healthy donors. Overall study context: Genotyping showed around four fifths of fewer than 500 donors falling in the Caucasian-associated ancestry cluster.

This clone was found once. PCR amplification relied on 60 Vbeta primers (plus 13 Jbeta primers). Sequenced by immunoSEQ multiplex PCR; TCRdb stores in-frame clones only, minus some. This table holds 150,000 to 200,000 clones, over 60% found once. The CDR3 spans 15 residues. V was pared by 7 bases and J by 1 base, with 17 bases between. Per the germline V gene, CDR1 is MDHEN and CDR2 is SYDVKM. The sample consisted of PBMCs. The rearrangement joins TRBV28 to TRBJ2-7; D is ambiguous. The TCR was taken from a man between 35 and 55 years old in good health and CMV-seropositive. The CDR3 region is CASTTQIGFSYEQYF. CDR3 DNA sequence: TGTGCCAGCACCACACAGATCGGTTTTTCCTACGAGCAGTACTTC.